These T cell receptor beta chains were read from a single sample in a study of cytomegalovirus exposure and HLA in healthy donors. Sequenced by immunoSEQ multiplex PCR; TCRdb stores in-frame clones only, minus some. The repertoire holds about 160,000 clones, roughly 80% seen once, with around 4.1% in the top ten. The sample comprised PBMCs. The receptors here all came from a man between 50 and 59 years old in good health and CMV-seropositive. The CDR3 runs from the conserved cysteine through the conserved F or W. D genes are given only for firm matches. Size is stated for part of the rows, as once, few or many counts, or as a class when the clone is expanded.

CDR3aa: CASSLAPSGETQYF; CDR3nt: TGCGCCAGCAGCTTGGCGCCTAGCGGCGAGACCCAGTACTTC; j_gene: TRBJ2-5; d_gene: TRBD2; v_gene: TRBV5-1; abundance: NA
CDR3aa: CASSQGYGNTIYF; CDR3nt: TGTGCCAGCAGTCAGGGCTATGGAAACACCATATATTTT; j_gene: TRBJ1-3; d_gene: NA; v_gene: TRBV27; abundance: NA
CDR3aa: CASRSKGRLAVYNEQFF; CDR3nt: TGTGCCAGCAGATCCAAAGGAAGACTAGCGGTTTACAATGAGCAGTTCTTC; j_gene: TRBJ2-1; d_gene: TRBD2; v_gene: TRBV7-8; abundance: NA
CDR3aa: CASSFFRTSGGQYTGELFF; CDR3nt: TGTGCCAGCAGTTTCTTCCGGACTAGCGGGGGGCAATACACCGGGGAGCTGTTTTTT; j_gene: TRBJ2-2; d_gene: TRBD2; v_gene: TRBV27; abundance: few
CDR3aa: CASSVGQGTSYEQYF; CDR3nt: TGTGCCAGCAGCGTAGGACAGGGGACTTCCTACGAGCAGTACTTC; j_gene: TRBJ2-7; d_gene: TRBD1; v_gene: TRBV9; abundance: NA
CDR3aa: CASRMESSSHIQYF; CDR3nt: TGTGCCAGCAGGATGGAGTCGTCTTCCCACATTCAGTACTTC; j_gene: TRBJ2-4; d_gene: NA; v_gene: TRBV6-4; abundance: few
CDR3aa: CASSAAPRAGGDTQYF; CDR3nt: TGTGCCAGCAGCGCCGCACCCAGAGCGGGAGGAGATACGCAGTATTTT; j_gene: TRBJ2-3; d_gene: TRBD2; v_gene: TRBV9; abundance: few
CDR3aa: CASSKGLAITNTGELFF; CDR3nt: TGTGCCAGCAGCAAGGGACTAGCGATAACGAACACCGGGGAGCTGTTTTTT; j_gene: TRBJ2-2; d_gene: TRBD2; v_gene: TRBV6-4; abundance: NA
CDR3aa: CAWSASGNTIYF; CDR3nt: TGTGCCTGGAGTGCCAGTGGAAACACCATATATTTT; j_gene: TRBJ1-3; d_gene: NA; v_gene: TRBV30; abundance: NA
CDR3aa: CASSGRASGNNEQFF; CDR3nt: TGTGCCAGCAGTGGCCGCGCTAGCGGGAACAATGAGCAGTTCTTC; j_gene: TRBJ2-1; d_gene: TRBD2; v_gene: TRBV6-5; abundance: NA
CDR3aa: CASSAGKSWTGELFF; CDR3nt: TGTGCCAGCAGTGCGGGGAAAAGCTGGACCGGGGAGCTGTTTTTT; j_gene: TRBJ2-2; d_gene: NA; v_gene: TRBV25-1; abundance: NA
CDR3aa: CASSLRGGLEVEQYF; CDR3nt: TGCGCCAGCAGCCTTAGGGGAGGACTAGAAGTCGAGCAGTACTTC; j_gene: TRBJ2-7; d_gene: TRBD2; v_gene: TRBV4-1; abundance: NA
CDR3aa: CAWSARGPYGYTF; CDR3nt: TGTGCCTGGAGTGCCAGGGGGCCCTATGGCTACACCTTC; j_gene: TRBJ1-2; d_gene: TRBD1; v_gene: TRBV30; abundance: NA
CDR3aa: CASMGQVNTEAFF; CDR3nt: TGTGCCAGCATGGGACAGGTAAACACTGAAGCTTTCTTT; j_gene: TRBJ1-1; d_gene: TRBD1; v_gene: TRBV6-1; abundance: NA
CDR3aa: CASSLDPPTTAEAFF; CDR3nt: TGTGCCAGCAGCTTGGACCCCCCCACGACAGCTGAAGCTTTCTTT; j_gene: TRBJ1-1; d_gene: NA; v_gene: TRBV5-4; abundance: few
CDR3aa: CASSFTGGKIETQYF; CDR3nt: TGCGCCAGCAGCTTTACAGGGGGCAAGATAGAGACCCAGTACTTC; j_gene: TRBJ2-5; d_gene: TRBD1; v_gene: TRBV5-1; abundance: NA
CDR3aa: CASSGRDSYNSPLHF; CDR3nt: TGTGCCAGCAGCGGCCGGGACAGCTATAATTCACCCCTCCACTTT; j_gene: TRBJ1-6; d_gene: TRBD1; v_gene: TRBV7-2; abundance: NA
CDR3aa: CASRLGTGGYEQYF; CDR3nt: TGTGCCAGCAGACTGGGTACAGGGGGATACGAGCAGTACTTC; j_gene: TRBJ2-7; d_gene: TRBD1; v_gene: TRBV27; abundance: NA
CDR3aa: CASGRDRGNYEQYF; CDR3nt: TGTGCCAGCGGCCGGGACAGGGGAAACTACGAGCAGTACTTC; j_gene: TRBJ2-7; d_gene: TRBD1; v_gene: TRBV27; abundance: NA
CDR3aa: CASSVGEYRSYNEQFF; CDR3nt: TGTGCCAGCAGCGTAGGGGAGTACCGCTCCTACAATGAGCAGTTCTTC; j_gene: TRBJ2-1; d_gene: NA; v_gene: TRBV9; abundance: NA
CDR3aa: CASYTDYNEQFF; CDR3nt: TGTGCCAGCTATACAGATTACAATGAGCAGTTCTTC; j_gene: TRBJ2-1; d_gene: NA; v_gene: TRBV18; abundance: few
CDR3aa: CASSHPRDSVTEAFF; CDR3nt: TGTGCCAGCAGTCATCCCCGGGACAGCGTCACTGAAGCTTTCTTT; j_gene: TRBJ1-1; d_gene: TRBD1; v_gene: TRBV6-5; abundance: few
CDR3aa: CASSLVGGDFNEKLFF; CDR3nt: TGCGCCAGCAGCTTGGTAGGGGGCGATTTTAATGAAAAACTGTTTTTT; j_gene: TRBJ1-4; d_gene: TRBD1; v_gene: TRBV5-1; abundance: NA
CDR3aa: CASSREGAGAPNTQYF; CDR3nt: TGTGCCAGCAGCCGCGAGGGAGCGGGGGCCCCGAATACGCAGTATTTT; j_gene: TRBJ2-3; d_gene: TRBD2; v_gene: TRBV7-2; abundance: NA
CDR3aa: CASSLAGVSSEAFF; CDR3nt: TGTGCCAGCAGCTTGGCAGGGGTATCCAGTGAAGCTTTCTTT; j_gene: TRBJ1-1; d_gene: NA; v_gene: TRBV5-4; abundance: NA
CDR3aa: CSVGWGLDPPEQYF; CDR3nt: TGCAGCGTTGGATGGGGACTAGACCCCCCCGAGCAGTACTTC; j_gene: TRBJ2-7; d_gene: TRBD2; v_gene: TRBV29-1; abundance: once
CDR3aa: CASTSDTGQETQYF; CDR3nt: TGTGCCAGCACCTCGGACACCGGACAAGAGACCCAGTACTTC; j_gene: TRBJ2-5; d_gene: NA; v_gene: TRBV9; abundance: NA
CDR3aa: CASSVAGTSEKLFF; CDR3nt: TGTGCCAGCAGCGTAGCCGGGACATCTGAGAAACTGTTTTTT; j_gene: TRBJ1-4; d_gene: NA; v_gene: TRBV9; abundance: NA
CDR3aa: CASSSPDRANSPLHF; CDR3nt: TGTGCCAGCAGTTCCCCGGACAGGGCAAATTCACCCCTCCACTTT; j_gene: TRBJ1-6; d_gene: TRBD1; v_gene: TRBV28; abundance: few
CDR3aa: CASWTGGSTQYF; CDR3nt: TGTGCCAGCTGGACAGGAGGCAGCACGCAGTATTTT; j_gene: TRBJ2-3; d_gene: TRBD1; v_gene: TRBV25-1; abundance: NA
CDR3aa: CASSMKGGGQPQHF; CDR3nt: TGTGCCAGTAGTATGAAGGGGGGGGGCCAGCCCCAGCATTTT; j_gene: TRBJ1-5; d_gene: NA; v_gene: TRBV19; abundance: NA
CDR3aa: CASSLDWTSYNEQFF; CDR3nt: TGTGCCAGCAGCTTAGACTGGACTTCTTACAATGAGCAGTTCTTC; j_gene: TRBJ2-1; d_gene: NA; v_gene: TRBV7-2; abundance: NA
CDR3aa: CASSLLQGWTEAFF; CDR3nt: TGTGCCAGCAGTCTGCTACAGGGGTGGACTGAAGCTTTCTTT; j_gene: TRBJ1-1; d_gene: TRBD1; v_gene: TRBV7-9; abundance: NA